This is a list of T cell receptor beta chains from one sample in a study of T-cell memory formation after mild COVID-19. Via MiXCR, TCRdb re-called the 5' RACE reads, giving one row per CDR3 protein. The sample yields 300,000 to 400,000 distinct CDR3 sequences, approximately 15% seen once. The sequenced material came from PBMCs or a T cell subset sorted from them (not recorded which). These receptors originate from a young man who had mild COVID-19 (a few samples of this study predate the infection). Cell type and time point are not known. The CDR3 runs from the conserved cysteine through the conserved F or W. Each record gives: clone size, V gene, J gene, D gene, CDR3 DNA, CDR3 protein. D genes are given only for firm matches. Part of the rows lack a size; the others show once, few, many or a class for expanded clones.

clone size: few; V gene: TRBV27; J gene: TRBJ2-5; D gene: .; CDR3 DNA: TGTGCCAGCAGTTCCAACATACAAGAGACCCAGTACTTC; CDR3 protein: CASSSNIQETQYF
clone size: many; V gene: TRBV20-1; J gene: TRBJ2-5; D gene: TRBD2; CDR3 DNA: TGCAGTGCTAGAGGTGCCCTAGCGGGGGGCCGCCAAGAGACCCAGTACTTC; CDR3 protein: CSARGALAGGRQETQYF
clone size: few; V gene: TRBV19; J gene: TRBJ2-1; D gene: .; CDR3 DNA: TGTGCCAGTAGTATAGGTCTCACGGGGTACAATGAGCAGTTCTTC; CDR3 protein: CASSIGLTGYNEQFF
clone size: .; V gene: TRBV7-3; J gene: TRBJ2-3; D gene: .; CDR3 DNA: TGTGCCAGCAGCCCAGGGAACAGTGTCCCCACAGATACGCAGTATTTT; CDR3 protein: CASSPGNSVPTDTQYF
clone size: many; V gene: TRBV7-2; J gene: TRBJ1-1; D gene: .; CDR3 DNA: TGTGCCAGCAGAAAGGGCGCAGTTAACACTGAAGCTTTCTTT; CDR3 protein: CASRKGAVNTEAFF
clone size: few; V gene: TRBV6-1; J gene: TRBJ1-5; D gene: .; CDR3 DNA: TGTGCCAGCAGTGAATGGGGGTCCAGCAATCAGCCCCAGCATTTT; CDR3 protein: CASSEWGSSNQPQHF
clone size: .; V gene: TRBV3-2; J gene: TRBJ2-7; D gene: .; CDR3 DNA: TGTGCCAGCAGCCCGCCGTGGGGGGCGTGTAACGAGCAGTACTTC; CDR3 protein: CASSPPWGACNEQYF
clone size: many; V gene: TRBV7-6; J gene: TRBJ1-1; D gene: TRBD1; CDR3 DNA: TGTGCCAGCAGCGCGATCCGGGACAGGGGGACTGAAGCTTTCTTT; CDR3 protein: CASSAIRDRGTEAFF
clone size: few; V gene: TRBV5-1; J gene: TRBJ2-5; D gene: TRBD2; CDR3 DNA: TGCGCCAGCAGCTTTTTAGCGGGGAGTGGGGAGACCCAGTACTTC; CDR3 protein: CASSFLAGSGETQYF
clone size: .; V gene: TRBV12-3/TRBV12-4; J gene: TRBJ2-1; D gene: .; CDR3 DNA: TGTGCCAGCAGCGGGCAGGGGAACCACAATGAGCAGTTCTTC; CDR3 protein: CASSGQGNHNEQFF
clone size: few; V gene: TRBV24-1; J gene: TRBJ2-3; D gene: .; CDR3 DNA: TGTGCCACCAGCACCTCGCAGGTAGGGGGCACAGATACGCAGTATTTT; CDR3 protein: CATSTSQVGGTDTQYF